A single sample is the source of the 20 T cell receptor beta chains below, sequenced in a study of T-cell reconstitution after alpha-beta-depleted transplantation in children. Unique molecular identifiers were incorporated into the prepared TCRbeta library. TCRdb redid the calling of the PCR reads with MiXCR, one entry per CDR3 protein. This sample yields hundreds of thousands of distinct CDR3 sequences, of which approximately 12% are seen a single time; about 2.6% belongs to the top ten. Sequences were derived from PBMCs from the stem cell graft donor, sampled from the stem cell graft. The receptor set was obtained from a human donor who donated a stem cell graft to a child with acute lymphoblastic leukemia.

This clonotype was observed at least ten times. The V and J genes are TRBV5-1 and TRBJ1-6; 7 bases are a match to TRBD1. Germline values: CDR1 SGHRS, CDR2 YFSETQ. The V gene end was trimmed by 3 bases and the J gene end by 4 bases; junction bases not matched to a gene: 1. The CDR3 covers 14 residues. The CDR3 here is CASSSTGYNSPLHF. CDR3 sequence (DNA): TGCGCCAGCAGCTCGACAGGGTATAATTCACCCCTCCACTTT.

Many counts were recorded for this clonotype. The rearrangement links TRBV6-2 or TRBV6-3 to TRBJ2-5; the D gene is possibly TRBD2 (5 bases). There are 17 residues in the CDR3. V lost 0 bases and J lost 7, with 21 bases in between. CDR1 and CDR2 from the germline V gene are MNHEY and SVGEGT. The CDR3 region has the DNA TGTGCCAGCAGTTACTCCCACCAGGAGGCTCCCACTGGGACCCAGTACTTC. This translates into CASSYSHQEAPTGTQYF.

There are many counts of this clonotype. CDR3 DNA: TGTGCCATCAGTGAGTCGAATATAACGGGAGGTTATCAAGAGACCCAGTACTTC. This sequence encodes CAISESNITGGYQETQYF. The V and J genes are TRBV10-3 and TRBJ2-5; 7 positions agree with TRBD2. The CDR3 is 18 amino acids. V shed 0 bases, J shed 2 bases, and the junction held 12 bases outside the gene matches. CDR1 is ENHRY and CDR2 is SYGVKD in the germline V gene.

Ten or more counts support this clonotype. The chain links TRBV20-1 to TRBJ2-1; TRBD2 matches at 8 bases. After removal of 1 base from V and 3 bases from J, the junction contained 8 bases not matched to a gene. The CDR3 loop spans 16 amino acids. Germline values: CDR1 DFQATT, CDR2 SNEGSKA (reference sequence). The CDR3 DNA is TGCAGTGCTAGAGGCTCCGGGAGGGACATCTACAATGAGCAGTTCTTC. Amino acid sequence: CSARGSGRDIYNEQFF.

About this clonotype itself: Given the absence of the conserved phenylalanine or tryptophan at the CDR3 end, a read error is likely. The chain joins TRBV4-2 to TRBJ1-5; D remains unclear. Germline loops: CDR1 LGHNA, CDR2 YNFKEQ. This CDR3 contains 15 residues. V was shortened by 0 bases and J by 9 bases, with 15 bases between the two germline ends. The CDR3 protein is CASSQDLDGEWPQHL. The CDR3 DNA follows: TGTGCCAGCAGCCAAGATCTAGACGGCGAGTGGCCCCAGCATTTG.

This clonotype was found many times. This chain joins TRBV12-5 and TRBJ2-6; D not certain. The CDR3 has 16 residues. Germline values: CDR1 LGHNT, CDR2 FRNRAP. V shed 8 bases and J shed 0 bases, with 14 bases lying between them. CDR3 bases: TGTGCTAGTCCCCGGCGGCGAGGCTCTGGGGCCAACGTCCTGACTTTC. It is translated as CASPRRRGSGANVLTF.

The V and J genes are TRBV30 and TRBJ2-3; 10 bases line up with TRBD2. The CDR3 has 15 amino acids. Looked up from germline, CDR1 is GTSNPN and CDR2 is SVGIG (reference sequence). V shed 0 bases, J shed 3 bases, and the junction held 3 bases outside the gene matches. DNA of the CDR3: TGTGCCTGGAGTGTGGGTAGCGGGAGGACAGATACGCAGTATTTT. This sequence encodes CAWSVGSGRTDTQYF.

This clonotype was seen at least ten times. The chain has TRBV11-2 and TRBJ2-3; D ambiguous. Trimming took 5 bases from V and 3 from J, leaving 12 bases between them. The CDR3 loop spans 14 amino acids. Germline CDR1 is SGHAT and CDR2 is FQNNGV. The CDR3 region is CASSPTFTTDTQYF. DNA of the CDR3: TGTGCCAGCAGCCCCACCTTTACGACAGATACGCAGTATTTT.

In its sample, this clonotype was seen many times. The V call is TRBV4-3, the J call TRBJ2-5; TRBD2 might be the D (5 bases). This CDR3 spans 13 amino acids. Germline values: CDR1 LGHNA, CDR2 YSLEER. V was shortened by 4 bases and J by 4 bases, with 10 bases between the two germline ends. Here the CDR3 reads CASSPGVRETQYF. DNA for the CDR3: TGCGCCAGCAGCCCCGGGGTTCGAGAGACCCAGTACTTC.

This clonotype was counted ten times or more. V gene TRBV28 combines with J gene TRBJ1-1; TRBD1 aligns across 12 bases. J lost 2 bases, V lost 5 bases, and 6 bases had no gene match. Germline lookup yields CDR1 MDHEN and CDR2 SYDVKM. The CDR3 length is 16 residues. The DNA for the CDR3 is TGTGCCAGCAGTCGGGACAGGGGGCTACGTAACACTGAAGCTTTCTTT. Amino acids: CASSRDRGLRNTEAFF.

The table lists this clonotype with many counts. V usage is TRBV6-5 and J usage is TRBJ1-1; no firm D call. The CDR3 has 13 amino acids. Trimming took 6 bases from V and 1 from J, leaving 9 bases between them. Germline lookup yields CDR1 MNHEY and CDR2 SVGAGI. CDR3 DNA sequence: TGTGCCAGCAGCCGATCAACGAACACTGAAGCTTTCTTT. It is translated as CASSRSTNTEAFF.

In regard to this clonotype: This may come from a read error, since a much larger clone is one base off. The V call is TRBV24-1, the J call TRBJ1-2; D unclear. The germline gives CDR1 KGHDR, CDR2 SFDVKD. CDR3 length: 11 amino acids. The CDR3 nucleotides read TGTGCCACCATTGATGTACAGTCCTACACCTTC. This gives the protein CATIDVQSYTF.

The sample holds many counts of this clonotype. This chain joins TRBV5-1 and TRBJ2-7; no clear D. Trimming removed 4 bases from V and 7 bases from J, with 15 bases in between. This CDR3 is 13 amino acids long. Per the germline V gene, CDR1 is SGHRS and CDR2 is YFSETQ. Written as DNA, the CDR3 is TGCGCCAGCAGCCCCTCGACCGCCGGGGAGCAGTACTTC. Protein product: CASSPSTAGEQYF.

At least ten counts were recorded for this clonotype. J is TRBJ2-2 and V is TRBV7-2; TRBD2 matches at 9 bases. Germline CDR1 is SGHTA and CDR2 is FQGNSA. This CDR3 has 17 residues. Trimming cost V 7 bases and J 2 bases; bases outside gene matches: 11. In DNA, the CDR3 is TGTGCCAGCACCCCGGGTAGCGGGAGACGAAACACCGGGGAGCTGTTTTTT. Its translation: CASTPGSGRRNTGELFF.

This clonotype was recorded many times. The rearrangement joins TRBV28 to TRBJ1-5; D is uncertain. This CDR3 has 16 amino acids. V was pared by 10 bases and J by 5 bases, with 24 bases between. Germline CDR1 and CDR2: MDHEN and SYDVKM. CDR3 in DNA: TGTGCCACCACGTTTACAAATCCAGGAATTCATCAGCCCCAGCATTTT. It is translated as CATTFTNPGIHQPQHF.

This chain's CDR3 is CAWSPGRGGNQPQHF. The CDR3 region has the DNA TGTGCCTGGAGTCCTGGCAGGGGAGGAAATCAGCCCCAGCATTTT. The rearrangement links TRBV30 to TRBJ1-5; possibly TRBD1 for D (6 bases). V was pared by 2 bases and J by 4 bases, with 15 bases between. The V gene's germline CDR1 is GTSNPN and CDR2 SVGIG (reference sequence). The CDR3 extends over 15 amino acids.

This clonotype was counted at least ten times. The V and J genes are TRBV12-3 or TRBV12-4 and TRBJ2-3, with TRBD1 matching 8 bases. V lost 4 bases to trimming and J lost 4 bases; unmatched junction nucleotides: 7. The CDR3 is 15 residues long. CDR3 nucleotides: TGTGCCAGCAGTTCATCAGGGGGCGGCGCAGATACGCAGTATTTT. Translation: CASSSSGGGADTQYF.

This clonotype has at least ten counts. The V gene is TRBV25-1, the J gene TRBJ2-5; D gene ambiguous. Between the trimmed V and J ends, which lost 3 bases and 3 bases, there was a span of 5 bases. The CDR3 runs 12 residues. CDR1 and CDR2 from the germline V gene are MGHDK and SYGVNS. The DNA for the CDR3 is TGTGCCAGCAGTGAGTCTGAAGAGACCCAGTACTTC. It yields the protein CASSESEETQYF.

This clonotype was recorded many times. This chain joins TRBV7-2 and TRBJ1-4; TRBD1 might be the D (5 bases). Germline CDR1 is SGHTA and CDR2 is FQGNSA. The CDR3 loop spans 16 amino acids. The V and J ends lost 0 bases and 7 bases respectively, with 15 bases between them. DNA of the CDR3: TGTGCCAGCAGCTTAGCCCCCAGCGGGGCGGGTGAAAAACTGTTTTTT. Residues: CASSLAPSGAGEKLFF. Based on the CDR3 plus reference TRBV7-2 and TRBJ1-4, the full variable domain is GAGVSQSPSNKVTEKGKDVELRCDPISGHTALYWYRQSLGQGLEFLIYFQGNSAPDKSGLPSDRFSAERTGGSVSTLTIQRTQQEDSAVYLCASSLAPSGAGEKLFFGSGTQLSVL.

Many counts were recorded for this clonotype. The CDR3: CASRRTEETQYF. In nucleotides, the CDR3 is TGTGCCAGCAGACGGACAGAAGAGACCCAGTACTTC. The J gene is TRBJ2-5, the V gene TRBV12-3 or TRBV12-4; possibly TRBD1 for D (6 bases). The ends were cut back, 6 bases at V and 3 bases at J, with 8 bases in the middle. CDR3 length: 12 amino acids.